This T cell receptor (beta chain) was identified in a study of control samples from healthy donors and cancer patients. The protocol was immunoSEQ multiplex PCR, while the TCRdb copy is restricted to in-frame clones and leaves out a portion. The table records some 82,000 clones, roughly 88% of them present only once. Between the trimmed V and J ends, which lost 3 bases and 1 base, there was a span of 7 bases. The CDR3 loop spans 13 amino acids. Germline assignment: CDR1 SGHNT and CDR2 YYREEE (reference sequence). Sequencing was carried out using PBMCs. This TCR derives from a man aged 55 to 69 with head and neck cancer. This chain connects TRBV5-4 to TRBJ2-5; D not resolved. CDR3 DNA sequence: TGTGCCAGCAGCTCGACTCTCCAAGAGACCCAGTACTTC. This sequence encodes CASSSTLQETQYF. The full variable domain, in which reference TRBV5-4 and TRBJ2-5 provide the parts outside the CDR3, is ETGVTQSPTHLIKTRGQQVTLRCSSQSGHNTVSWYQQALGQGPQFIFQYYREEENGRGNFPPRFSGLQFPNYSSELNVNALELDDSALYLCASSSTLQETQYFGPGTRLLVL.